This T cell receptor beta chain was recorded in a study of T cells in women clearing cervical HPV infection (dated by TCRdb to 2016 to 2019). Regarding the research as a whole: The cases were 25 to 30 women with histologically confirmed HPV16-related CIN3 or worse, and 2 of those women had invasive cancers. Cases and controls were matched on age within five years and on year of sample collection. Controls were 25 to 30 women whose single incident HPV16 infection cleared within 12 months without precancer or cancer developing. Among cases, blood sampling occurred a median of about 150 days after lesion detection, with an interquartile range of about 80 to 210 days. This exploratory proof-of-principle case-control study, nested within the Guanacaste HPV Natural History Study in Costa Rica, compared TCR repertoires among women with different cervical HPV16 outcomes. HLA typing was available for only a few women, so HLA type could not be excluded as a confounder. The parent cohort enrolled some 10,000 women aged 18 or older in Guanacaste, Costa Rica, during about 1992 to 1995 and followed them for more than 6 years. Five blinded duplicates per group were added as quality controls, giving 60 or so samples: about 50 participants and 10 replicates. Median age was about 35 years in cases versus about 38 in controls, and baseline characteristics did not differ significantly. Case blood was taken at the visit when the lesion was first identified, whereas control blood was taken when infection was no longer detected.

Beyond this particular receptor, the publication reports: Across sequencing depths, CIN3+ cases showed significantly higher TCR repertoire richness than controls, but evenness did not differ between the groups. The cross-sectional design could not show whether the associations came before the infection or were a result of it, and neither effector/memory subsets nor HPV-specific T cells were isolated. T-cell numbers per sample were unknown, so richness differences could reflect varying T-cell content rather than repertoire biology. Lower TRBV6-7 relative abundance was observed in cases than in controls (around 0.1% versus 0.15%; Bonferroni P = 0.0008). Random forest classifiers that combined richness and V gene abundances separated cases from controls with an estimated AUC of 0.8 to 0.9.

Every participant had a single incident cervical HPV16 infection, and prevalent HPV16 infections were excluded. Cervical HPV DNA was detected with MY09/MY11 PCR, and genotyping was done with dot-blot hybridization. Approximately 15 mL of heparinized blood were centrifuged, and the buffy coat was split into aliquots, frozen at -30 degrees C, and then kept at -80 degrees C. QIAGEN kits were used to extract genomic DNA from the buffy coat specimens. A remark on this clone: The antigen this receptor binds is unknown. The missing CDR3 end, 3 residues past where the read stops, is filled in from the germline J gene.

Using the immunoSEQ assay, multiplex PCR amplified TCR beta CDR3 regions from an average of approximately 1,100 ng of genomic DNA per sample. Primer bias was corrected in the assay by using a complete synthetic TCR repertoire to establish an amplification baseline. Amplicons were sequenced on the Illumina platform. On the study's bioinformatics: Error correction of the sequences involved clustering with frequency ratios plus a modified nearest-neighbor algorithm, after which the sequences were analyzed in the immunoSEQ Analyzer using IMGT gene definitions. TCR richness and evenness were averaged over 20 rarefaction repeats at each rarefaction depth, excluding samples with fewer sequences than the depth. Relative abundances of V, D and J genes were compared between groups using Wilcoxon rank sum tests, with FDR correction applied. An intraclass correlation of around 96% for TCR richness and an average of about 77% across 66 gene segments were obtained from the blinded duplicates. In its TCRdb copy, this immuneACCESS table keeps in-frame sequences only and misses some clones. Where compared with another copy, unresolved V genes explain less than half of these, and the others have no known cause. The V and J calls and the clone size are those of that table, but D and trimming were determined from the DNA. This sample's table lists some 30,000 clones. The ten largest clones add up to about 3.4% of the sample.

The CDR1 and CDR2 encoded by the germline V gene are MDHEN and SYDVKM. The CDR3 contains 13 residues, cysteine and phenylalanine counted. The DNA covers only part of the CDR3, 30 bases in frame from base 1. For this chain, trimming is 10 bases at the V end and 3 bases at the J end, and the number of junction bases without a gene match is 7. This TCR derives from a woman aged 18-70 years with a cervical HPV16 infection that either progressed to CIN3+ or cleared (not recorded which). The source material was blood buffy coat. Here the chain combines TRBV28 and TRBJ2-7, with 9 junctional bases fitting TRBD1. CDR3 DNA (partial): TGTGCCATCACAGACAGGGGGATCTACGAG. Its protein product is CAITDRGIYE. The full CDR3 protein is CAITDRGIYEQYF.